The clone carrying this T cell receptor beta chain was picked up a small number of times. Original data processing: The authors estimated nucleated cell counts from reference gene primer amplification. Libraries were prepared by immunoSEQ multiplex PCR; TCRdb keeps only in-frame clonotypes and omits some of them. V and J calls plus clone size are reproduced from that table; the DNA served to infer D and trimming. The table includes about 290,000 clones, 89% detected once. The sample is drawn from a study of blood T cell repertoires in COVID-19. Across the whole study: Specimens from acute and convalescent COVID-19 originated in the United States, Italy and Spain.

Two negative PCRs, clearance, or symptom resolution characterized the recovered Cohort 3 donors. Trimming removed 4 bases at V and 3 bases at J, with 9 bases between. Germline V gives CDR1 SQVTM, CDR2 ANQGSEA. This CDR3 comprises 12 residues. The rearrangement uses TRBV29-1 and TRBJ1-1; no clear D. Input material: PBMCs or T cells enriched from blood (not recorded which). The clonotype originates from a woman aged 40 to 50 who had recovered from COVID-19. The CDR3 DNA is TGCAGCGTTGTTCAGTCGTACACTGAAGCTTTCTTT. Amino acid sequence: CSVVQSYTEAFF.